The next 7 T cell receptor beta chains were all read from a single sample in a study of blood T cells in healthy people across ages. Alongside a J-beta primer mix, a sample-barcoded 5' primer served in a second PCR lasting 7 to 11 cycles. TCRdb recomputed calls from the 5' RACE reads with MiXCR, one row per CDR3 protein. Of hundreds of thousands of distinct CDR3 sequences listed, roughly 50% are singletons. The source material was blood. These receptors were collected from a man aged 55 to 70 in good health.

CDR3 in amino acids: CASSQNRARNSPLHF. For the CDR3, the DNA is TGTGCCAGCAGCCAGAACAGGGCCCGGAATTCACCCCTCCACTTT. The chain joins TRBV3-1 to TRBJ1-6, with D maybe TRBD1 (6 bases). CDR3 size: 15 residues. Trimming removed 3 bases at V and 7 bases at J, with 13 bases between. Germline-derived CDR1 and CDR2 are LGHDT and YNNKEL (reference sequence).

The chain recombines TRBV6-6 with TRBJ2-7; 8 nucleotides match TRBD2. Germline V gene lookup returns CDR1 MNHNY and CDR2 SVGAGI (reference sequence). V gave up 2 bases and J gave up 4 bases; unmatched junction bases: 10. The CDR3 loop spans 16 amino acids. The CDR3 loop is CASSYGRGALNYEQYF. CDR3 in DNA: TGTGCCAGCAGTTACGGGCGGGGGGCCCTAAATTACGAGCAGTACTTC.

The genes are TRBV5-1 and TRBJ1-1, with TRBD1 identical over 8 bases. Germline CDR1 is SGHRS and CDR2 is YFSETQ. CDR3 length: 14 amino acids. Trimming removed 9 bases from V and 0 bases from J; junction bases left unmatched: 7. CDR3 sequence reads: CATYRDRLNTEAFF. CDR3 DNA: TGCGCCACCTACCGGGACAGGTTGAACACTGAAGCTTTCTTT.

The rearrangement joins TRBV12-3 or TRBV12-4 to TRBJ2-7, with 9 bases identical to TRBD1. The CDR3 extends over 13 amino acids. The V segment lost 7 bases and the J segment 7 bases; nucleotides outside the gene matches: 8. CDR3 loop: CASKGTGSGEQYF. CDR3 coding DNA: TGTGCCAGCAAGGGGACAGGGAGTGGAGAGCAGTACTTC.

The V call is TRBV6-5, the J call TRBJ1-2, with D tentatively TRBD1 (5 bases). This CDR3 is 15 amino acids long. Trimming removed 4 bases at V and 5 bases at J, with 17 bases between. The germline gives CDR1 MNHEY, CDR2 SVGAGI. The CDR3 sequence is CASSFRDPRFYGYTF. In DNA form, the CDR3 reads TGTGCCAGCAGTTTCCGGGACCCCCGATTTTATGGCTACACCTTC.

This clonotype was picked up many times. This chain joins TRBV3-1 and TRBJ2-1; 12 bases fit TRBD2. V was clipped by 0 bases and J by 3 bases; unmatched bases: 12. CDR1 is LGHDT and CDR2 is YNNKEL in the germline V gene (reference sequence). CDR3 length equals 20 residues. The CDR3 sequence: CASSQERSLAGGADYNEQFF. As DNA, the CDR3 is TGTGCCAGCAGCCAAGAGCGGTCACTAGCGGGGGGTGCCGACTACAATGAGCAGTTCTTC.

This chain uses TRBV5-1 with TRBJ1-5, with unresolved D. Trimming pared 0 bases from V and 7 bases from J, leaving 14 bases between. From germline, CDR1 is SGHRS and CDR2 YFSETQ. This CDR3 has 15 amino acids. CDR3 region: CASSLVAGLEQPQHF. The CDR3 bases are TGCGCCAGCAGCTTGGTGGCAGGACTGGAGCAGCCCCAGCATTTT.